This T cell receptor beta chain stems from a study of blood T cells in healthy people across ages. Per sample, a minimum of 6.5 million PBMCs were isolated. Alongside a J-beta primer mix, a sample-barcoded 5' primer served in a second PCR lasting roughly 6 to 11 cycles. TCRdb recomputed calls from the 5' RACE reads with MiXCR, one row per CDR3 protein. This sample carries 1.2 million to 1.5 million distinct CDR3 sequences, 45% to 70% of them seen once, and the ten largest clones take 6.5% to 8.5%. This CDR3 has 13 amino acids. Germline lookup yields CDR1 MGHDK and CDR2 SYGVNS. With 6 bases clipped from V and 2 bases from J, the junction kept 3 bases outside the gene matches.

This receptor was obtained from a man between 18 and 35 years old in good health. Material for sequencing was blood. The gene calls are TRBV25-1 and TRBJ1-2; 7 nucleotides line up with TRBD1. The CDR3 spells CASRETGNYGYTF. Here the CDR3 DNA reads TGTGCCAGCAGGGAGACAGGGAACTATGGCTACACCTTC.